This is a list of T cell receptor beta chains from one sample in a study of blood T cell repertoires in COVID-19. Measured with immunoSEQ multiplex PCR; TCRdb has only the in-frame clones, and not every one. This sample yields 250,000 or so clones, of which 82% are seen a single time; around 3.4% belongs to the top ten. The sample was peripheral blood. These receptors were taken from a woman between 18 and 30 years old with acute or convalescent COVID-19. Each CDR3 is given with its conserved first and last residue. Each record gives: D gene, J gene, clone size, V gene, CDR3 protein, CDR3 DNA. D genes are given only for firm matches. Only part of the rows carry a size: once, few, many, or a class if the clone is expanded.

>.|TRBJ2-6|.|TRBV5-4
CASSLAQRWSGANVLTF
TGTGCCAGCAGCTTGGCACAGCGGTGGAGTGGGGCCAACGTCCTGACTTTC
>TRBD2|TRBJ2-2|.|TRBV7-8
CASSHRLRAGGDTGELFF
TGTGCCAGCAGCCACCGTCTGAGGGCGGGAGGGGACACCGGGGAGCTGTTTTTT
>TRBD2|TRBJ2-1|.|TRBV10-3
CAISALAGGSSYNEQFF
TGTGCCATCAGTGCCCTAGCGGGAGGGAGCTCCTACAATGAGCAGTTCTTC
>.|TRBJ1-4|.|TRBV14
CASSQVGPGRNEKLFF
TGTGCCAGCAGCCAAGTAGGTCCAGGGCGTAATGAAAAACTGTTTTTT
>.|TRBJ2-7|.|TRBV28
CASTDSSSYEQYF
TGTGCCAGCACTGACTCGAGCTCCTACGAGCAGTACTTC
>TRBD1|TRBJ1-6|few|TRBV6-1
CASSASLDRGTSPLHF
TGTGCCAGCAGTGCATCTCTGGACAGGGGTACTTCACCCCTCCACTTT
>TRBD2|TRBJ2-1|.|TRBV5-1
CASSFSGSQVEQFF
TGCGCCAGCAGCTTTAGCGGGAGTCAAGTTGAGCAGTTCTTC
>TRBD2|TRBJ2-3|.|TRBV14
CASSHSGRSDTQYF
TGTGCCAGCAGCCATAGCGGGAGATCAGATACGCAGTATTTT
>TRBD2|TRBJ2-3|.|TRBV4-3
CASSQFRPEVSREGGTDTQYF
TGCGCCAGCAGCCAATTTCGTCCTGAGGTTTCGAGGGAGGGCGGCACAGATACGCAGTATTTT
>.|TRBJ1-1|.|TRBV6-2/TRBV6-3
CASSRRRDTEAFF
TGTGCCAGCAGTAGGAGGCGGGACACTGAAGCTTTCTTT
>TRBD2|TRBJ2-7|.|TRBV28
CASSLTSGGSYEQYF
TGTGCCAGCAGTTTGACTAGCGGGGGCTCCTACGAGCAGTACTTC
>.|TRBJ2-7|.|TRBV5-8
CASSFQRRGMDDEQYF
TGTGCCAGCAGCTTTCAAAGGCGCGGGATGGACGACGAGCAGTACTTC
>TRBD2|TRBJ2-7|.|TRBV7-9
CASSLSSGRHYEQYF
TGTGCCAGCAGCTTATCTAGCGGGAGACACTACGAGCAGTACTTC
>.|TRBJ2-7|.|TRBV5-1
CASSLDKTYEQYF
TGCGCCAGCAGCCTGGACAAGACCTACGAGCAGTACTTC
>.|TRBJ2-7|once|TRBV11-2
CASSLVAYTPYEQYF
TGTGCCAGCAGCTTAGTAGCATACACCCCCTACGAGCAGTACTTC
>TRBD2|TRBJ2-1|once|TRBV4-3
CASSQGPGLAGGNEQFF
TGCGCCAGCAGCCAGGGACCGGGACTAGCGGGCGGAAATGAGCAGTTCTTC
>.|TRBJ2-2|.|TRBV29-1
CSVEWADANTGELFF
TGCAGCGTTGAGTGGGCAGACGCGAACACCGGGGAGCTGTTTTTT
>TRBD2|TRBJ2-2|.|TRBV25-1
CASSASGSRSGELFF
TGTGCCAGCAGTGCTAGCGGGAGTCGATCCGGGGAGCTGTTTTTT
>TRBD2|TRBJ2-7|.|TRBV28
CASSGTSGKYEQYF
TGTGCCAGCAGCGGGACTAGCGGGAAATACGAGCAGTACTTC
>TRBD1|TRBJ1-5|few|TRBV5-6
CASSRTGTGRGQPQHF
TGTGCCAGCAGCCGAACCGGGACAGGGAGGGGACAGCCCCAGCATTTT
>.|TRBJ1-2|.|TRBV5-1
CASSPRPDSNYGYTF
TGCGCCAGCAGCCCACGCCCGGACAGTAACTATGGCTACACCTTC
>.|TRBJ2-5|.|TRBV6-5
CASSLPGVPQETQYF
TGTGCCAGCAGTTTACCAGGGGTCCCCCAAGAGACCCAGTACTTC
>TRBD2|TRBJ2-7|.|TRBV29-1
CSVSPSGRAYEQYF
TGCAGCGTTTCGCCCAGCGGGAGAGCCTACGAGCAGTACTTC
>.|TRBJ2-5|.|TRBV5-1
CASSFLGSGYQETQYF
TGCGCCAGCAGCTTCCTCGGGAGTGGATACCAAGAGACCCAGTACTTC
>TRBD1|TRBJ1-2|once|TRBV6-2/TRBV6-3
CASSPRQGRAGYTF
TGTGCCAGCAGTCCACGACAGGGAAGGGCTGGCTACACCTTC